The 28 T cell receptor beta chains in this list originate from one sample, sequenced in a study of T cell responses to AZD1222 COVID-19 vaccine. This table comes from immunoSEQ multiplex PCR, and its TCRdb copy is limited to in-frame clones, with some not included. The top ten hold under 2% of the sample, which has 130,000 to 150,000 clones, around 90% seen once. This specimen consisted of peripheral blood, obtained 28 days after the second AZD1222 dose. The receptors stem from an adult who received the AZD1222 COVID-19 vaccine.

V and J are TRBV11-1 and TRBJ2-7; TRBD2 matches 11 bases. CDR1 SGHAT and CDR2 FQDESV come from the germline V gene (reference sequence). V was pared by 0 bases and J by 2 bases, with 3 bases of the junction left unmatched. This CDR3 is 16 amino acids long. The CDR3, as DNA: TGTGCCAGCAGCTTAGCGGGGACTAGCGGCGCCTACGAGCAGTACTTC. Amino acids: CASSLAGTSGAYEQYF. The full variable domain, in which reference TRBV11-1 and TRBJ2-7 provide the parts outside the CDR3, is EAEVAQSPRYKITEKSQAVAFWCDPISGHATLYWYRQILGQGPELLVQFQDESVVDDSQLPKDRFSAERLKGVDSTLKIQPAELGDSAMYLCASSLAGTSGAYEQYFGPGTRLTVT.

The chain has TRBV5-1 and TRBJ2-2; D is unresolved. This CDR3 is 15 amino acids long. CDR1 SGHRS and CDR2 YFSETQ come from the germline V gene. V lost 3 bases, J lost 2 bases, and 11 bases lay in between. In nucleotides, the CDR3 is TGCGCCAGCAGCTCGCGTGGAACTAACACCGGGGAGCTGTTTTTT. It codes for CASSSRGTNTGELFF.

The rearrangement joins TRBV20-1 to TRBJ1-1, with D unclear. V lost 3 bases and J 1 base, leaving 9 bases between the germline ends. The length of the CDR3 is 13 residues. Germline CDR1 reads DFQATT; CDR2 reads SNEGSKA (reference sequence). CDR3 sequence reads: CSASLTANTEAFF. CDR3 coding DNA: TGCAGTGCTAGTCTTACGGCGAACACTGAAGCTTTCTTT.

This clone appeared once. In DNA, the CDR3 is TGTGCCAGCAGCTTGACAGGGGTCACTGAAGCTTTCTTT. As protein: CASSLTGVTEAFF. The chain joins TRBV5-6 to TRBJ1-1; 7 bases map to TRBD1. This CDR3 has 13 amino acids. Germline CDR1 SGHDT, CDR2 YYEEEE. With 1 base clipped from V and 4 bases from J, the junction kept 1 base outside the gene matches.

The DNA of the CDR3 is TGTGCCAGCAGCGACAGGGCCCCCACCGGGGAGCTGTTTTTT. Protein: CASSDRAPTGELFF. The gene calls are TRBV11-2 and TRBJ2-2; TRBD1 matches at 7 bases. The V and J ends lost 5 bases and 4 bases, in that order; junction bases with no gene match: 4. The CDR3 extends over 14 amino acids. Germline CDR1 SGHAT, CDR2 FQNNGV.

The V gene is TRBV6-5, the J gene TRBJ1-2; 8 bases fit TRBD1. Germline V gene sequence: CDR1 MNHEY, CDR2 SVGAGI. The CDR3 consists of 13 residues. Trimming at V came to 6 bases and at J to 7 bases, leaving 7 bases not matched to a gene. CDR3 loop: CASSLDRAGGYTF. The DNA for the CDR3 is TGTGCCAGCAGCCTGGACAGGGCTGGTGGCTACACCTTC.

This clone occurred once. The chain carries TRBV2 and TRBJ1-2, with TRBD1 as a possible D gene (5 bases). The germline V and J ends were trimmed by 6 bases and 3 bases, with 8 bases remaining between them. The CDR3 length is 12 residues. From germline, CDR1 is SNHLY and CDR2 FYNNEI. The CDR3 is CASRGTDYGYTF. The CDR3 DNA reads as TGTGCCAGCAGGGGGACGGACTATGGCTACACCTTC.

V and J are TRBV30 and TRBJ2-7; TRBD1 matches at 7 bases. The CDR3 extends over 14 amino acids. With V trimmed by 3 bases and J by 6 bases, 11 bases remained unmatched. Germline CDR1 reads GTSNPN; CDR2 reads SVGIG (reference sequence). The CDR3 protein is CAWRDDRVTFEQYF. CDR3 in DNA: TGTGCCTGGAGGGACGACAGGGTAACATTCGAGCAGTACTTC.

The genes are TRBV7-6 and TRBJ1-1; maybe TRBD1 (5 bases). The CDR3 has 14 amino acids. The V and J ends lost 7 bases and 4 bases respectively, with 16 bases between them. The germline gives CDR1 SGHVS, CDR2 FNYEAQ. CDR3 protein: CASTRNPGGTEAFF. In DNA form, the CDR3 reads TGTGCCAGCACCCGAAACCCCGGGGGCACTGAAGCTTTCTTT.

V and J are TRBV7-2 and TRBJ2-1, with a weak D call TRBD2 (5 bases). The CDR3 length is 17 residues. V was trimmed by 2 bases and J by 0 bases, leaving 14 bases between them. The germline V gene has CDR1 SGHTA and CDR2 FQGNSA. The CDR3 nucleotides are TGTGCCAGCAGCTTAAGCGCGGCGGGTCCCTCCTACAATGAGCAGTTCTTC. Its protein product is CASSLSAAGPSYNEQFF.

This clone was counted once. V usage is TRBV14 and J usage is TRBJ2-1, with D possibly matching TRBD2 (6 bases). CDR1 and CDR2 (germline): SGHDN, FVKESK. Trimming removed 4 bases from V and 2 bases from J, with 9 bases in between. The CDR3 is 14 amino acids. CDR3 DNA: TGTGCCAGCAGCCCCCGGGGGACCTACAATGAGCAGTTCTTC. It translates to CASSPRGTYNEQFF.

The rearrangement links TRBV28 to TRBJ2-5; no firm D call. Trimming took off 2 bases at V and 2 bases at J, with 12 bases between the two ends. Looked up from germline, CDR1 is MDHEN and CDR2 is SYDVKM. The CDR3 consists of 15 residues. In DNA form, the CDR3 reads TGTGCCAGCAGTTTAATTCGGGTCTATCAAGAGACCCAGTACTTC. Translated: CASSLIRVYQETQYF.

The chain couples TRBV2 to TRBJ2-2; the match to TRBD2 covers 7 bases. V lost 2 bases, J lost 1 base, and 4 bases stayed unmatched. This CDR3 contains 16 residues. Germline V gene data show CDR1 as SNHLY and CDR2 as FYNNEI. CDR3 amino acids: CASSELGGGNTGELFF. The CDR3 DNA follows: TGTGCCAGCAGTGAATTGGGCGGGGGGAACACCGGGGAGCTGTTTTTT.

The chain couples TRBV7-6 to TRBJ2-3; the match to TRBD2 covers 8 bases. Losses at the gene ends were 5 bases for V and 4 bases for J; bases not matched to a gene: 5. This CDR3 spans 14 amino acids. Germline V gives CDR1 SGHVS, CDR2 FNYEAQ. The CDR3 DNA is TGTGCCAGCAGCGAGAGCGGGAGCCCAGATACGCAGTATTTT. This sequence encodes CASSESGSPDTQYF.

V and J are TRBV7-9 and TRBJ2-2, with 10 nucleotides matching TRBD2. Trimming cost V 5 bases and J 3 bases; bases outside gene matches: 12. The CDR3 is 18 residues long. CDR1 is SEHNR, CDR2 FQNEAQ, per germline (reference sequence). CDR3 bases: TGTGCCAGCAGCCCACCTGACACTAGCGGGACTTACACCGGGGAGCTGTTTTTT. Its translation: CASSPPDTSGTYTGELFF.

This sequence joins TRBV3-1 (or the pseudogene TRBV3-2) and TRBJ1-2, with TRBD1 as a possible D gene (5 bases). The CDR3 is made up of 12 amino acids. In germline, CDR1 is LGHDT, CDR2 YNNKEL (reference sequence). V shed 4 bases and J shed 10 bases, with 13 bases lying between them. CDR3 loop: CASSRGTGDYTF. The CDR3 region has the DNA TGTGCCAGCAGCCGCGGGACGGGAGACTACACCTTC.

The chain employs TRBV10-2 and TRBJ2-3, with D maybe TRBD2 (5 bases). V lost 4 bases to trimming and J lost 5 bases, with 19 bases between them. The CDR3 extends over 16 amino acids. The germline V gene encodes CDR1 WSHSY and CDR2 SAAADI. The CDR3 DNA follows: TGCGCCAGCAGTGTGGTCGGGAACCGCCCAAGAGATACGCAGTATTTT. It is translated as CASSVVGNRPRDTQYF.

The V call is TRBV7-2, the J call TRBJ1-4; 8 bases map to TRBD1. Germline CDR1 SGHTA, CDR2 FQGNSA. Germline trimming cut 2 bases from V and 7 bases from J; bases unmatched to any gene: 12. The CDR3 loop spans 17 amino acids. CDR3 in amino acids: CASSLPIAGTGIEKLFF. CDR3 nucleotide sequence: TGTGCCAGCAGCTTACCGATTGCCGGGACAGGAATTGAAAAACTGTTTTTT.

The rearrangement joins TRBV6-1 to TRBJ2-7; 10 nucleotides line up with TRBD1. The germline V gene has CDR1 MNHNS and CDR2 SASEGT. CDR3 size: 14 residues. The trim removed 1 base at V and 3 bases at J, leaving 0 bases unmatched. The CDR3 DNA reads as TGTGCCAGCAGTGAAGGGACAGGGGGCTACGAGCAGTACTTC. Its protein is CASSEGTGGYEQYF.

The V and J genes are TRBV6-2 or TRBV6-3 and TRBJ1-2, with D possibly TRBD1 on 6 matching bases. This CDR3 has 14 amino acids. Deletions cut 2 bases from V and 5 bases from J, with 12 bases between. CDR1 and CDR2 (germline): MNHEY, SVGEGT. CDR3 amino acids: CASSYRGAAYGYTF. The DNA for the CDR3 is TGTGCCAGCAGTTACCGGGGGGCAGCATATGGCTACACCTTC.

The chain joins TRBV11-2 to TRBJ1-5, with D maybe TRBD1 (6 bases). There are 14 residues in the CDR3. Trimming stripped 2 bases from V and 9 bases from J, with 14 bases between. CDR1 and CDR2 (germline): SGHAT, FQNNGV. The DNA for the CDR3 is TGTGCCAGCAGCTTATGGGGGGCGCATTGGCCCCAGCATTTT. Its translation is CASSLWGAHWPQHF.

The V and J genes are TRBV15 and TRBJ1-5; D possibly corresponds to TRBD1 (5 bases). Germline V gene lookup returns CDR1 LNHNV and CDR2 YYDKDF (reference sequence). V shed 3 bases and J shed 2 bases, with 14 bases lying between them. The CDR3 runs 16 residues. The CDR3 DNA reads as TGTGCCACCAGCAGGGAAAAGGTAGGGGGCAATCAGCCCCAGCATTTT. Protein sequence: CATSREKVGGNQPQHF.

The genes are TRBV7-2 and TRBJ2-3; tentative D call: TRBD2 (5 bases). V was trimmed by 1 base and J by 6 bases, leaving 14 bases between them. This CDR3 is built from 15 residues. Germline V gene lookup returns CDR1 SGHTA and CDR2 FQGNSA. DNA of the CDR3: TGTGCCAGCAGCTTAGAACTTCGCCCGGGGGATACGCAGTATTTT. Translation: CASSLELRPGDTQYF.

CDR3 amino acids: CSFQGGYEQYF. As DNA, the CDR3 is TGCAGCTTCCAGGGTGGCTACGAGCAGTACTTC. This chain uses TRBV29-1 with TRBJ2-7; possible D gene TRBD1, 5 bases. The CDR3 is made up of 11 amino acids. V shed 8 bases and J shed 3 bases, with 11 bases lying between them. Looked up from germline, CDR1 is SQVTM and CDR2 is ANQGSEA.

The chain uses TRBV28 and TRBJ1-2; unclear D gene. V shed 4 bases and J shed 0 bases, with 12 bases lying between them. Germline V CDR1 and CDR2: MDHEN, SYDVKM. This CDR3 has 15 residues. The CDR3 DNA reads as TGTGCCAGCAGTTGGAAACGCGGAGCTAACTATGGCTACACCTTC. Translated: CASSWKRGANYGYTF.

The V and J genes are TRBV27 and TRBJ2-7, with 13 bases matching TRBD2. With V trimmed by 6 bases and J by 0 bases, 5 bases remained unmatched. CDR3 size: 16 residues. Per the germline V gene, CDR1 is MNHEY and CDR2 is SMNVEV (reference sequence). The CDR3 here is CASSPGTSGNSYEQYF. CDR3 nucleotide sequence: TGTGCCAGCAGCCCCGGGACTAGCGGGAACTCCTACGAGCAGTACTTC.

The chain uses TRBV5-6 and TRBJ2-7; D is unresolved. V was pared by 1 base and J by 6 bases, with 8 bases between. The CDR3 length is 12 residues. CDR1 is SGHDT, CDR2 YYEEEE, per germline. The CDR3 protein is CASSLLRSEQYF. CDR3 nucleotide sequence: TGTGCCAGCAGCTTGCTAAGGAGCGAGCAGTACTTC.

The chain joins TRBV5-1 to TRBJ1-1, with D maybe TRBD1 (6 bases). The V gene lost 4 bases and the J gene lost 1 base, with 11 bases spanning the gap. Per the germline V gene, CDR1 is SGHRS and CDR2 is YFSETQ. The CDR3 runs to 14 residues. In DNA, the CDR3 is TGCGCCAGCAGCCAATTGACAGGGAACACTGAAGCTTTCTTT. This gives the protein CASSQLTGNTEAFF. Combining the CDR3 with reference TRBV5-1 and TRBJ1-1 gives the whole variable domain KAGVTQTPRYLIKTRGQQVTLSCSPISGHRSVSWYQQTPGQGLQFLFEYFSETQRNKGNFPGRFSGRQFSNSRSEMNVSTLELGDSALYLCASSQLTGNTEAFFGQGTRLTVV.